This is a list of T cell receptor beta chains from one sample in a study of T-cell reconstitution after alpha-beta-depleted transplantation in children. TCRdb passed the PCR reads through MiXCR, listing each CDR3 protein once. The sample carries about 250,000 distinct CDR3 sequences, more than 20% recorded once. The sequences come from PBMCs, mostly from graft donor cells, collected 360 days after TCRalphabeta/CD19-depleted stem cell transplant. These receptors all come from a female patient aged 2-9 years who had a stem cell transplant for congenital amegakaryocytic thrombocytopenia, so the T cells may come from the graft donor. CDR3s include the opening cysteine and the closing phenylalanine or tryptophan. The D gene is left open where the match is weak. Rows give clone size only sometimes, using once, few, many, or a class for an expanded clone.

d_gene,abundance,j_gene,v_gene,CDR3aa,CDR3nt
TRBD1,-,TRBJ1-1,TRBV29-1,CSAEDRDTEAFF,TGCAGCGCCGAAGACAGGGACACTGAAGCTTTCTTT
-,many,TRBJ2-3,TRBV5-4,CASSLKRARTDTQYF,TGTGCCAGCAGCTTGAAGAGAGCTAGAACAGATACGCAGTATTTT
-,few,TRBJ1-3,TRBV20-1,CSARVRAPGNTIYF,TGCAGTGCTAGAGTTAGGGCTCCTGGAAACACCATATATTTT
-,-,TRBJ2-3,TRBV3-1,CASSRDSPPDTQYF,TGTGCCAGCAGCAGGGACTCCCCGCCAGATACGCAGTATTTT
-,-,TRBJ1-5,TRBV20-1,CSARYSNQPQHF,TGCAGTGCTAGGTATAGCAATCAGCCCCAGCATTTT
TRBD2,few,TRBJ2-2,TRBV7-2,CASRILAGANTGELFF,TGTGCCAGCAGGATACTAGCGGGAGCGAACACCGGGGAGCTGTTTTTT
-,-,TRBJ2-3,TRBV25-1,CASSELGFDTQYF,TGTGCCAGCAGTGAATTAGGGTTCGATACGCAGTATTTT
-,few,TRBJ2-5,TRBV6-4,CASSARVGETQYF,TGTGCCAGCAGTGCAAGGGTGGGAGAGACCCAGTACTTC
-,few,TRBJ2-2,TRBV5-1,CASSRTQGSAGELFF,TGCGCCAGCAGCCGGACTCAGGGAAGTGCCGGGGAGCTGTTTTTT
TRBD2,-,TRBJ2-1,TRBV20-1,CSAERLAPRAKGPNEQFF,TGCAGTGCTGAACGACTAGCGCCCCGTGCAAAGGGTCCTAATGAGCAGTTCTTC
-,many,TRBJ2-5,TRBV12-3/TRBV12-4,CASSLRDTLETQYF,TGTGCCAGCAGTTTAAGGGACACCCTGGAGACCCAGTACTTC
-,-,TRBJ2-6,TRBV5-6,CASSLWGANVLTF,TGTGCCAGCAGCTTGTGGGGGGCCAACGTCCTGACTTTC
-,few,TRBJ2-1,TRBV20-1,CSANRAGYNEQFF,TGCAGTGCTAACAGGGCAGGGTACAATGAGCAGTTCTTC
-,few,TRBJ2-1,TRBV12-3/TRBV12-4,CASSFGGPWVNEQFF,TGTGCCAGCAGTTTTGGGGGCCCCTGGGTGAATGAGCAGTTCTTC
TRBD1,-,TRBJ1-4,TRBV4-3,CASSQDGGRGHEKLFF,TGCGCCAGCAGCCAAGACGGGGGCAGGGGGCATGAAAAACTGTTTTTT
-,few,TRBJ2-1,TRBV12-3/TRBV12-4,CASSLTRGQSRGNEQFF,TGTGCCAGCAGCCTAACCCGAGGACAGTCCCGGGGCAATGAGCAGTTCTTC
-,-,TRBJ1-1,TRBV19,CASTPGRGNTEAFF,TGTGCCAGTACCCCAGGTCGGGGAAACACTGAAGCTTTCTTT
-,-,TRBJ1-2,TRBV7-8,CASSLVLQGLYGYTF,TGTGCCAGCAGCTTAGTCTTACAGGGTTTATATGGCTACACCTTC
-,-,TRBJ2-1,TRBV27,CASSFSRGLGEWNNEQFF,TGTGCCAGCAGTTTTTCGCGCGGCCTGGGGGAGTGGAACAATGAGCAGTTCTTC
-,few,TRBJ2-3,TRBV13,CASSRSLGFPTDTQYF,TGTGCCAGCAGCCGATCTCTAGGATTCCCCACAGATACGCAGTATTTT
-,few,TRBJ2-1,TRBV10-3,CAISVGNEQFF,TGTGCCATCAGTGTGGGTAATGAGCAGTTCTTC
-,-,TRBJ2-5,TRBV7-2,CASSLDGYQETQYF,TGTGCCAGCAGCCTCGATGGGTACCAAGAGACCCAGTACTTC
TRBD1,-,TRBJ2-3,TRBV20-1,CSARGGQGRTDTQYF,TGCAGTGCTAGAGGGGGACAGGGCCGCACAGATACGCAGTATTTT
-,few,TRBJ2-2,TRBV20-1,CSAPGGRTNTGELFF,TGCAGCGCCCCTGGAGGGAGGACAAACACCGGGGAGCTGTTTTTT
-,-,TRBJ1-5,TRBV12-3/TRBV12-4,CASSLHGAYRELSNQPQHF,TGTGCCAGCAGTTTACACGGGGCTTACCGGGAATTAAGCAATCAGCCCCAGCATTTT
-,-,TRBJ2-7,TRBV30,CAWSVGESYEQYF,TGTGCCTGGAGTGTAGGGGAATCGTACGAGCAGTACTTC
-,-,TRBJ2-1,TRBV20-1,CSASFSTYSYNEQFF,TGCAGTGCTAGTTTTAGCACGTACTCCTACAATGAGCAGTTCTTC